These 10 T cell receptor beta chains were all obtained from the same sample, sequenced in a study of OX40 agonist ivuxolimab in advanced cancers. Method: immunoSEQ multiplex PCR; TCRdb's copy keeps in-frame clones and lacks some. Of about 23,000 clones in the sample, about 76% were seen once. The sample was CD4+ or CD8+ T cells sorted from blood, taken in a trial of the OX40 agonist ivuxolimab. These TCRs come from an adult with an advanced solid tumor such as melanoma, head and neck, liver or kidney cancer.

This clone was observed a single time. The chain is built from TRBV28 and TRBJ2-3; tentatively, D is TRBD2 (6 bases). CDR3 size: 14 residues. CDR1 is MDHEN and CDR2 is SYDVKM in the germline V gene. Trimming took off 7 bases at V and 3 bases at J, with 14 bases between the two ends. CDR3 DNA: TGTGCCAGCATTGGGCTAGCGAGGACAGATACGCAGTATTTT. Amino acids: CASIGLARTDTQYF.

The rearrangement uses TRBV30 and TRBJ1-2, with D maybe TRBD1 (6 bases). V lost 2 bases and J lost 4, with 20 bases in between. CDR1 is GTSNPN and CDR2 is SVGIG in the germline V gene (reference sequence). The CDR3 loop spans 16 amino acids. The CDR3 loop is CAWSLNLGTRSYGYTF. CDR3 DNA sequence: TGTGCCTGGAGTCTGAACCTCGGGACAAGAAGCTATGGCTACACCTTC.

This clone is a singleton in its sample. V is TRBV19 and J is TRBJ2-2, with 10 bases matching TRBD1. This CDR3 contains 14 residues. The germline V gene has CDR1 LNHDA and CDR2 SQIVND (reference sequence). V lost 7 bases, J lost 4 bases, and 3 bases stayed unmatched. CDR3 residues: CASTRTGGTGELFF. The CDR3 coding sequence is TGTGCCAGTACCCGGACAGGGGGCACCGGGGAGCTGTTTTTT.

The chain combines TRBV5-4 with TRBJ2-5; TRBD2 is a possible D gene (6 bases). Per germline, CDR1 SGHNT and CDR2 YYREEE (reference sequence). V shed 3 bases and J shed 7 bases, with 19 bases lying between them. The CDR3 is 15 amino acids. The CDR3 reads CASSSPGALKGTQYF. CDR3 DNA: TGTGCCAGCAGCTCTCCGGGAGCCCTCAAGGGGACCCAGTACTTC.

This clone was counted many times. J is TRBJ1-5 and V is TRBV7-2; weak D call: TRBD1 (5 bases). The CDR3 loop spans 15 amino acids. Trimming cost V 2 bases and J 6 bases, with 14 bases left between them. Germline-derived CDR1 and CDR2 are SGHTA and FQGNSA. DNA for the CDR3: TGTGCCAGCAGCTTACGGGGGATTGGGGCTCAGCCCCAGCATTTT. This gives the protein CASSLRGIGAQPQHF.

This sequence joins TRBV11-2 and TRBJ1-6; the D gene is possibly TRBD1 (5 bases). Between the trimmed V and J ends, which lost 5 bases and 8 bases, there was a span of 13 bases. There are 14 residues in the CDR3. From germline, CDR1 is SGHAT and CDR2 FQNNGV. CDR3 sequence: CASSRDRSYSPLHF. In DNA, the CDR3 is TGTGCCAGCAGCCGAGACAGAAGTTATTCACCCCTCCACTTT.

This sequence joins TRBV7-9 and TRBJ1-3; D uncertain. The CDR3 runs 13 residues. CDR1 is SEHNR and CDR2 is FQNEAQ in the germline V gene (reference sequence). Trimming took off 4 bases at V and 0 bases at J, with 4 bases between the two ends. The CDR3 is CASSSASGNTIYF. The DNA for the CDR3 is TGTGCCAGCAGCTCCGCCTCTGGAAACACCATATATTTT.

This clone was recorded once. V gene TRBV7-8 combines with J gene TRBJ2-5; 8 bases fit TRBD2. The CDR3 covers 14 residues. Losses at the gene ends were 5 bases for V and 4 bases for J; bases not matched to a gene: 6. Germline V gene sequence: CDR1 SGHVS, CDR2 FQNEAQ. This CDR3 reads CASSTTGGSETQYF. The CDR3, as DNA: TGTGCCAGCAGCACGACGGGGGGGTCAGAGACCCAGTACTTC. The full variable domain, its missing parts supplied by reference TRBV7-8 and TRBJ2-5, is GAGVSQSPRYKVAKRGQDVALRCDPISGHVSLFWYQQALGQGPEFLTYFQNEAQLDKSGLPSDRFFAERPEGSVSTLKIQRTQQEDSAVYLCASSTTGGSETQYFGPGTRLLVL.

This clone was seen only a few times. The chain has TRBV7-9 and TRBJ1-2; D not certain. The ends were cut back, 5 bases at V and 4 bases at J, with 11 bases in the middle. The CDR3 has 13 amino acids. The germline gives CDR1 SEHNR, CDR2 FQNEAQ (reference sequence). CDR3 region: CASSPGPLYGYTF. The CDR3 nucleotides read TGTGCCAGCAGCCCCGGACCGCTCTATGGCTACACCTTC.

CDR3 coding DNA: TGTGCCAGCAGCCCGGGGACCGGATCAACTAATGAAAAACTGTTTTTT. This translates into CASSPGTGSTNEKLFF. J is TRBJ1-4 and V is TRBV9, with D tentatively TRBD1 (5 bases). Germline V gene sequence: CDR1 SGDLS, CDR2 YYNGEE. This CDR3 is built from 16 residues. V lost 4 bases, J lost 0 bases, and 13 bases lay in between.